A selection of T cell receptor beta chains follows, all from one sample in a study of blood T cell repertoires in COVID-19. The repertoire was sequenced with immunoSEQ multiplex PCR; TCRdb's copy has only in-frame clones and lacks some. The table has fewer than 300,000 clones, approximately 91% seen once. Material for sequencing was peripheral blood. The source is a person under 35 with COVID-19, enrolled during active disease. The CDR3 runs from the conserved cysteine through the conserved F or W. Fields, in order: clone size, D gene, J gene, V gene, CDR3 protein, CDR3 DNA. The D gene is left open where the match is weak. Where a row states a size, it is once, few, many or the class of an expanded clone; other rows omit it.

NA	NA	TRBJ2-3	TRBV11-2	CASSLATWGGTDTQYF	TGTGCCAGCAGCTTAGCAACCTGGGGGGGCACAGATACGCAGTATTTT
NA	TRBD1	TRBJ2-7	TRBV24-1	CATSVPTGVVGEQYF	TGTGCCACCAGTGTTCCGACAGGGGTAGTGGGGGAGCAGTACTTC
NA	NA	TRBJ1-1	TRBV29-1	CSVKGQGLFSDEAFF	TGCAGCGTTAAGGGGCAGGGATTGTTCTCGGATGAAGCTTTCTTT
NA	TRBD2	TRBJ2-3	TRBV4-2	CASSQEAGVGDTQYF	TGTGCCAGCAGCCAAGAGGCGGGAGTGGGAGATACGCAGTATTTT
NA	NA	TRBJ1-6	TRBV6-6	CASLPPGDYNSPLHF	TGTGCCAGCTTACCTCCGGGGGATTATAATTCACCCCTCCACTTT
NA	TRBD2	TRBJ2-3	TRBV10-3	CAISAPSAGEDTQYF	TGTGCCATCAGTGCCCCCTCAGCGGGAGAGGATACGCAGTATTTT
NA	TRBD2	TRBJ2-7	TRBV7-2	CASSPRYSGSNIEQYF	TGTGCCAGCAGCCCGCGATATAGCGGGAGTAATATAGAGCAGTACTTC
NA	TRBD2	TRBJ2-7	TRBV5-1	CASSLVSTFFGGGLGEQYF	TGCGCCAGCAGCTTGGTGTCTACGTTTTTCGGGGGAGGGCTGGGCGAGCAGTACTTC
NA	NA	TRBJ1-2	TRBV5-1	CASSLVDTAADYTF	TGCGCCAGCAGCTTGGTGGACACGGCCGCGGACTACACCTTC
NA	NA	TRBJ2-2	TRBV6-4	CASSDRETGELFF	TGTGCCAGCAGTGACCGGGAGACCGGGGAGCTGTTTTTT
NA	NA	TRBJ1-1	TRBV6-1	CASSDDSFTEAFF	TGTGCCAGCAGTGACGACAGTTTTACTGAAGCTTTCTTT
NA	NA	TRBJ1-1	TRBV4-1	CASSSGTMNTEAFF	TGCGCCAGCAGCTCCGGGACAATGAACACTGAAGCTTTCTTT
NA	NA	TRBJ2-7	TRBV2	CASSGDEDSLYEQYF	TGTGCCAGCAGCGGGGATGAGGACAGTCTCTACGAGCAGTACTTC
NA	TRBD2	TRBJ2-2	TRBV19	CASSIGVAGQSNTGELFF	TGTGCCAGTAGTATCGGGGTAGCGGGACAATCGAACACCGGGGAGCTGTTTTTT
NA	TRBD2	TRBJ2-3	TRBV7-2	CASSLAFAGVRDTQYF	TGTGCCAGCAGCTTAGCGTTCGCGGGAGTGAGAGATACGCAGTATTTT
NA	TRBD2	TRBJ2-7	TRBV19	CASSIDLGGSSYEQYF	TGTGCCAGTAGTATAGATCTTGGCGGGAGCTCCTACGAGCAGTACTTC
NA	TRBD2	TRBJ2-7	TRBV4-1	CASSQDTASGGHEQYF	TGCGCCAGCAGCCAAGATACGGCTAGCGGGGGCCACGAGCAGTACTTC
NA	NA	TRBJ2-7	TRBV5-1	CASSLGELSSYEQYF	TGCGCCAGCAGCTTGGGGGAGTTAAGCTCCTACGAGCAGTACTTC
NA	NA	TRBJ1-1	TRBV19	CASSDRDKNTEAFF	TGTGCCAGTAGTGACCGGGACAAGAACACTGAAGCTTTCTTT
NA	TRBD2	TRBJ2-4	TRBV10-2	CASARRLAGGPRAKNIQYF	TGCGCCAGTGCCCGCCGATTAGCGGGAGGGCCGAGGGCCAAAAACATTCAGTACTTC
NA	NA	TRBJ1-5	TRBV5-1	CASSYRAHGRGNQPQHF	TGCGCCAGCAGCTACCGGGCCCACGGGCGGGGCAATCAGCCCCAGCATTTT
NA	TRBD1	TRBJ1-1	TRBV3-1/TRBV3-2	CASSPAWDRGEGTEAFF	TGTGCCAGCAGCCCAGCATGGGACAGGGGGGAGGGCACTGAAGCTTTCTTT
NA	TRBD1	TRBJ2-1	TRBV13	CASSSTGTGDNEQFF	TGTGCCAGCAGCTCCACCGGGACAGGGGACAATGAGCAGTTCTTC
few	TRBD1	TRBJ1-2	TRBV24-1	CATSDLGTGVANYGYTF	TGTGCCACCAGTGATCTTGGGACAGGCGTAGCTAACTATGGCTACACCTTC
NA	TRBD2	TRBJ2-1	TRBV27	CASSPRVLAAISYNEQFF	TGTGCCAGCAGTCCACGGGTACTAGCGGCCATCTCCTACAATGAGCAGTTCTTC
NA	NA	TRBJ1-4	TRBV12-3/TRBV12-4	CASSSPRFEKLFF	TGTGCCAGCAGTTCCCCTCGTTTCGAAAAACTGTTTTTT
NA	TRBD1	TRBJ2-1	TRBV27	CASSRRQGISDEQFF	TGTGCCAGCAGCCGCCGACAGGGAATTAGTGATGAGCAGTTCTTC
NA	NA	TRBJ2-7	TRBV3-1/TRBV3-2	CASSQGTSYEQYF	TGTGCCAGCAGCCAAGGTACTAGCTACGAGCAGTACTTC
NA	TRBD1	TRBJ1-4	TRBV2	CASSEAETGRLATNEKLFF	TGTGCCAGCAGTGAAGCGGAGACAGGGAGGTTGGCAACTAATGAAAAACTGTTTTTT
NA	NA	TRBJ1-4	TRBV27	CASSLFYREKLFF	TGTGCCAGCAGTTTATTTTATAGAGAAAAACTGTTTTTT
NA	TRBD1	TRBJ1-6	TRBV9	CASSVAGTGGSPLHF	TGTGCCAGCAGCGTAGCCGGGACAGGGGGCTCACCCCTCCACTTT